This entry lists 21 T cell receptor beta chains sequenced from one sample in a study of cytomegalovirus exposure and HLA in healthy donors. Primers for the PCR totalled 60 Vbeta and 13 Jbeta. Data came from immunoSEQ multiplex PCR; TCRdb stores just in-frame clones and leaves some out. The sample consists of 150,000 to 200,000 clones, about four fifths of them appearing once. Sequencing was done on a sample of PBMCs. The source of these receptors is a woman aged 40 to 50 in good health and CMV-seronegative.

CDR3 residues: CAISTGEYSNQPQHF. DNA of the CDR3: TGTGCCATCAGTACCGGGGAATATAGCAATCAGCCCCAGCATTTT. The chain employs TRBV10-3 and TRBJ1-5; no firm D call. V was clipped by 5 bases and J by 0 bases, with 11 bases between them. CDR3 length: 15 residues. Germline V gives CDR1 ENHRY, CDR2 SYGVKD.

V gene TRBV29-1 combines with J gene TRBJ2-5; 12 nucleotides line up with TRBD2. CDR3 size: 14 residues. Germline loops: CDR1 SQVTM, CDR2 ANQGSEA. J lost 5 bases, V lost 5 bases, and 6 bases had no gene match. The CDR3: CSVLAGGPGETQYF. The CDR3 DNA follows: TGCAGCGTTCTAGCGGGAGGGCCAGGGGAGACCCAGTACTTC.

J is TRBJ1-2 and V is TRBV27, with 9 bases aligning to TRBD1. The CDR3 runs 15 residues. Germline assignment: CDR1 MNHEY and CDR2 SMNVEV (reference sequence). The trim removed 5 bases at V and 4 bases at J, leaving 8 bases unmatched. The CDR3 sequence is CASSPKTDRGYGYTF. The CDR3 DNA is TGTGCCAGCAGTCCGAAGACGGACAGGGGCTATGGCTACACCTTC.

A remark on this clone: Different DNA sequences within this sample yield the same CDR3. The chain employs TRBV7-9 and TRBJ2-7; D might be TRBD1 (7 bases). CDR1 and CDR2 (germline): SEHNR, FQNEAQ (reference sequence). Trimming left V 4 bases short and J 1 base short, with 8 bases between. The CDR3 is 13 residues long. CDR3 in amino acids: CASSSGGSYEQYV. The CDR3 DNA reads as TGTGCCAGCAGCTCAGGGGGGTCCTACGAGCAGTACGTC.

The V call is TRBV27, the J call TRBJ2-1, with unresolved D. The CDR3 totals 14 residues. The V and J ends lost 3 bases and 2 bases respectively, with 8 bases between them. Germline CDR1 reads MNHEY; CDR2 reads SMNVEV (reference sequence). CDR3 DNA sequence: TGTGCCAGCAGTTTCCAGCAGGCCTACAATGAGCAGTTCTTC. Translation gives CASSFQQAYNEQFF.

V is TRBV4-3 and J is TRBJ2-1; 8 bases fit TRBD2. The CDR3 runs to 19 residues. With V trimmed by 1 base and J by 0 bases, 11 bases remained unmatched. The germline V gene has CDR1 LGHNA and CDR2 YSLEER. CDR3 coding DNA: TGCGCCAGCAGCCAAGCTACCACGCGCGGGGGGAGCTCCTACAATGAGCAGTTCTTC. This codes for CASSQATTRGGSSYNEQFF.

The chain has TRBV5-7 and TRBJ2-5; 7 bases align to TRBD1. TRBV5-7 is noted as an ORF with a role that remains uncertain. V dropped 4 bases and J dropped 11; count of bases not matched to a gene: 11. The CDR3 extends over 13 amino acids. CDR3 protein: CASSGTERDLQYF. For the CDR3, the DNA is TGTGCCAGCAGCGGGACAGAACGGGATTTACAGTACTTC.

This clone occurred once. V and J are TRBV4-1 and TRBJ1-4; no firm D call. Per germline, CDR1 MGHRA and CDR2 YSYEKL. The CDR3 extends over 12 amino acids. The V end was cut by 5 bases, the J end by 8 bases, with 9 bases between. The CDR3 spells CASSIIEEKLFF. DNA of the CDR3: TGCGCCAGCAGCATAATAGAAGAAAAACTGTTTTTT.

V is TRBV30 and J is TRBJ1-1; D not resolved. Germline CDR1 reads GTSNPN; CDR2 reads SVGIG (reference sequence). V lost 5 bases, J lost 5 bases, and 21 bases lay in between. This CDR3 spans 15 amino acids. This chain's CDR3 is CAWSSLRSRKTEAFF. The CDR3 coding sequence is TGTGCCTGGTCGTCTCTACGAAGCCGTAAAACTGAAGCTTTCTTT. The full variable domain, in which reference TRBV30 and TRBJ1-1 provide the parts outside the CDR3, is SQTIHQWPATLVQPVGSPLSLECTVEGTSNPNLYWYRQAAGRGLQLLFYSVGIGQISSEVPQNLSASRPQDRQFILSSKKLLLSDSGFYLCAWSSLRSRKTEAFFGQGTRLTVV.

The chain uses TRBV15 and TRBJ1-6; 9 bases map to TRBD1. Germline CDR1 reads LNHNV; CDR2 reads YYDKDF (reference sequence). This CDR3 comprises 15 residues. V lost 3 bases and J lost 9; bases outside the gene matches: 6. CDR3 residues: CATSRDRGAGSPLHF. CDR3 DNA: TGTGCCACCAGCAGGGACAGGGGAGCGGGTTCACCCCTCCACTTT.

The CDR3 nucleotides read TGCAGCGTCGGACAGGGCAACACTGAAGCTTTCTTT. Its protein product is CSVGQGNTEAFF. V gene TRBV29-1 combines with J gene TRBJ1-1; 8 nucleotides line up with TRBD1. This CDR3 spans 12 amino acids. Trimming cost V 6 bases and J 2 bases; bases outside gene matches: 2. Germline V gene lookup returns CDR1 SQVTM and CDR2 ANQGSEA.

The CDR3 region has the DNA TGTGCCAGCAGTTTATCGACAGGACCTAACTATGGCTACACCTTC. This translates into CASSLSTGPNYGYTF. The rearrangement uses TRBV6-6 and TRBJ1-2; D perhaps matches TRBD1 (6 bases). This CDR3 is 15 amino acids long. The germline V gene has CDR1 MNHNY and CDR2 SVGAGI (reference sequence). The germline V and J ends were trimmed by 4 bases and 0 bases, with 12 bases remaining between them.

V gene TRBV29-1 combines with J gene TRBJ2-5; 8 bases fit TRBD2. V gave up 3 bases and J gave up 7 bases; unmatched junction bases: 16. Germline CDR1 reads SQVTM; CDR2 reads ANQGSEA. There are 16 residues in the CDR3. CDR3 loop: CSVDSLSGIGSGTQYF. The CDR3 DNA reads TGCAGCGTTGATAGCCTTAGCGGGATCGGTAGTGGGACCCAGTACTTC.

The rearrangement joins TRBV19 to TRBJ1-1, with a weak D call TRBD1 (6 bases). The germline V gene encodes CDR1 LNHDA and CDR2 SQIVND (reference sequence). The CDR3 contains 15 residues. Trimming took off 6 bases at V and 1 base at J, with 15 bases between the two ends. CDR3 loop: CASSSGRGENTEAFF. CDR3 bases: TGTGCCAGTAGCTCAGGGAGGGGGGAGAACACTGAAGCTTTCTTT. Full variable domain (remainder filled in from reference TRBV19 and TRBJ1-1): DGGITQSPKYLFRKEGQNVTLSCEQNLNHDAMYWYRQDPGQGLRLIYYSQIVNDFQKGDIAEGYSVSREKKESFPLTVTSAQKNPTAFYLCASSSGRGENTEAFFGQGTRLTVV.

The chain is built from TRBV5-1 and TRBJ2-2, with D maybe TRBD2 (5 bases). Per the germline V gene, CDR1 is SGHRS and CDR2 is YFSETQ. This CDR3 has 15 residues. The germline V and J ends were trimmed by 4 bases and 1 base, with 11 bases remaining between them. The CDR3 DNA follows: TGCGCCAGCAGCCCCGGGAATATGAACACCGGGGAGCTGTTTTTT. Translation gives CASSPGNMNTGELFF.

This clone has just a few counts. CDR3 DNA sequence: TGTGCCAGCAGCCTCGACTTGAGCTCCTACAATGAGCAGTTCTTC. Protein product: CASSLDLSSYNEQFF. This chain uses TRBV7-3 with TRBJ2-1; D not resolved. Looked up from germline, CDR1 is SGHTA and CDR2 is FQGTGA. The CDR3 is 15 residues long. V lost 5 bases and J lost 0, with 11 bases in between. The whole variable domain, remainder taken from reference TRBV7-3 and TRBJ2-1, is GAGVSQTPSNKVTEKGKYVELRCDPISGHTALYWYRQSLGQGPEFLIYFQGTGAADDSGLPNDRFFAVRPEGSVSTLKIQRTERGDSAVYLCASSLDLSSYNEQFFGPGTRLTVL.

The CDR3 sequence: CASSLAGTPDTQYF. The CDR3 DNA reads as TGTGCCAGCAGCTTAGCGGGAACCCCAGATACGCAGTATTTT. V is TRBV5-8 and J is TRBJ2-3; 7 bases match TRBD2. The length of the CDR3 is 14 residues. V trimming: 2 bases; J trimming: 4 bases; junction bases outside the gene matches: 4. Germline-derived CDR1 and CDR2 are SGHTS and YDEGEE. The whole variable domain, remainder taken from reference TRBV5-8 and TRBJ2-3, is EAGVTQSPTHLIKTRGQQATLRCSPISGHTSVYWYQQALGLGLQFLLWYDEGEERNRGNFPPRFSGRQFPNYSSELNVNALELEDSALYLCASSLAGTPDTQYFGPGTRLTVL.

The chain employs TRBV5-5 and TRBJ1-5, with 7 bases that match TRBD1. This CDR3 spans 17 amino acids. CDR1 and CDR2 (germline): SGHKS, YYEKEE (reference sequence). J was trimmed by 2 bases and V by 3 bases; bases with no gene match: 11. DNA for the CDR3: TGTGCCAGCAGCTCGGACGAACTACAGGGGCGCAATCAGCCCCAGCATTTT. Translating gives CASSSDELQGRNQPQHF.

This clone showed up just a few times. The V gene is TRBV6-5, the J gene TRBJ2-1; 9 bases agree with TRBD2. Germline assignment: CDR1 MNHEY and CDR2 SVGAGI. The CDR3 sequence is 15 residues long. Trimming took 6 bases from V and 4 from J; bases not matched to a gene: 7. The CDR3 loop reads CASSPSGTYYNEQFF. For the CDR3, the DNA is TGTGCCAGCAGCCCTAGCGGGACCTATTACAATGAGCAGTTCTTC.

Comments on this clone: This sample includes further DNA sequences coding for the same CDR3. The gene calls are TRBV6-5 and TRBJ1-4, with 7 bases identical to TRBD1. CDR3 length equals 13 residues. V lost 6 bases, J lost 12 bases, and 10 bases stayed unmatched. Looked up from germline, CDR1 is MNHEY and CDR2 is SVGAGI. In nucleotides, the CDR3 is TGTGCCAGCAGGGGACAGACCCCCGATGAACTGTTTTTT. Residues: CASRGQTPDELFF.

The chain joins TRBV19 to TRBJ1-2; 11 bases line up with TRBD1. Germline V gene sequence: CDR1 LNHDA, CDR2 SQIVND (reference sequence). The CDR3 runs to 14 residues. Trimming cost V 5 bases and J 4 bases; bases outside gene matches: 3. CDR3 in amino acids: CASSEGQGGYGYTF. As DNA, the CDR3 is TGTGCCAGTAGTGAGGGACAGGGGGGCTATGGCTACACCTTC.